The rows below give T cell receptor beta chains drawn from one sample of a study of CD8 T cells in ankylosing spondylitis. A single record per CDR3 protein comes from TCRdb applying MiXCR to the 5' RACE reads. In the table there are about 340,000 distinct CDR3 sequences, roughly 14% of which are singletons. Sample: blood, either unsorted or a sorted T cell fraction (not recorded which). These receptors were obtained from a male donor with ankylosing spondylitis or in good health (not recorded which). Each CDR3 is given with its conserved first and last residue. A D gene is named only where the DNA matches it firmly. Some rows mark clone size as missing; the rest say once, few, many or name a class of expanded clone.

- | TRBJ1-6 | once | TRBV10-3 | CAISTAQPNSPLHF | TGTGCCATCAGTACGGCACAGCCAAATTCACCCCTCCACTTT
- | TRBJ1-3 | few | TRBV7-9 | CASSGGSGNTIYF | TGTGCCAGCAGTGGGGGTTCAGGAAACACCATATATTTT
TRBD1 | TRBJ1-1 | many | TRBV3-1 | CASSRPWTGRGTEAFF | TGTGCCAGCAGCCGACCCTGGACAGGGAGGGGAACTGAAGCTTTCTTT
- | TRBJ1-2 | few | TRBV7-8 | CASSLGTEAGYTF | TGTGCCAGCAGCTTAGGGACAGAAGCTGGCTACACCTTC
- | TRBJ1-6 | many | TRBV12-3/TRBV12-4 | CASSPYRGSGLHF | TGTGCCAGCAGTCCTTATAGGGGGTCTGGACTCCACTTT
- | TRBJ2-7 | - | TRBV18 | CASSPSASYEQYF | TGTGCCAGCTCACCATCGGCATCCTACGAGCAGTACTTC
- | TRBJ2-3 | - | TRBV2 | CASTEGGRFADTQYF | TGTGCCAGCACCGAAGGAGGGAGATTTGCAGATACGCAGTATTTT
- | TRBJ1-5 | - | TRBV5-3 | CARSPGEAGQPQHF | TGTGCCAGAAGCCCGGGGGAGGCGGGACAGCCCCAGCATTTT
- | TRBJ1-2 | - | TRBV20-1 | CSARDPSGPYF | TGCAGTGCTAGAGACCCGAGTGGGCCCTACTTC
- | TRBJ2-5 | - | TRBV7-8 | CASSLGPATSLTETQYF | TGTGCCAGCAGCTTAGGTCCAGCAACCTCACTCACAGAGACCCAGTACTTC
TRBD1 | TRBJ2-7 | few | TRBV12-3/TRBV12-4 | CASRGAGTGGNEQYF | TGTGCCAGCAGGGGGGCCGGGACAGGGGGCAACGAGCAGTACTTC
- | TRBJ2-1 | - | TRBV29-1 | CSVVSPGYNEQFF | TGCAGCGTTGTTTCCCCGGGGTACAATGAGCAGTTCTTC
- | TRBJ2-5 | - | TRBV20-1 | CSARDSRGETQYF | TGCAGTGCTAGAGATTCGCGGGGAGAGACCCAGTACTTC
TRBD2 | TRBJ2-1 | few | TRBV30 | CAWSVGGSGDNEQFF | TGTGCCTGGAGTGTTGGCGGGAGCGGGGACAATGAGCAGTTCTTC
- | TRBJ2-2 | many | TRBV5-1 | CASSLLAGELFF | TGCGCCAGCAGCTTGCTCGCAGGGGAGCTGTTTTTT
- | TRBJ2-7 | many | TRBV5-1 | CASSVTGRSYEQYF | TGCGCCAGCAGCGTGACAGGACGCTCCTACGAGCAGTACTTC
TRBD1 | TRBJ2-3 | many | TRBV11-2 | CASSFRGTGLDTQYF | TGTGCCAGCAGCTTTAGGGGGACAGGGTTGGATACGCAGTATTTT
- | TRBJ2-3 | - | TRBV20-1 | CSAQAQLNRALSTDTQYF | TGCAGTGCCCAGGCCCAACTCAACCGGGCCCTTAGCACAGATACGCAGTATTTT
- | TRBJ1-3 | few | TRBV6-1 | CASSEAYGGSSGNTIYF | TGTGCCAGCAGTGAAGCGTACGGTGGCTCCTCTGGAAACACCATATATTTT
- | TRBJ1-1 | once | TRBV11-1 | CASSSQNLNTEAFF | TGTGCCAGCAGCTCGCAGAATTTGAACACTGAAGCTTTCTTT
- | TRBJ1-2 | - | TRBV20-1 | CSFAGSNYGYTF | TGCAGTTTCGCGGGGTCTAACTATGGCTACACCTTC
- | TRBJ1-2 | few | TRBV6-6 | CASSLGERGYTF | TGTGCCAGCAGTTTGGGGGAACGCGGCTACACCTTC
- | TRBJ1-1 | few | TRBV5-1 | CASSLALGGNTEAFF | TGCGCCAGCAGCTTGGCCTTAGGCGGGAACACTGAAGCTTTCTTT
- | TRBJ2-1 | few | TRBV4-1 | CASSSWVYNEQFF | TGCGCCAGCAGCTCGTGGGTCTACAATGAGCAGTTCTTC
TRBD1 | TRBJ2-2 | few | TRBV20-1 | CSATRDRGRSGELFF | TGCAGTGCTACACGCGACAGGGGCCGTAGCGGGGAGCTGTTTTTT
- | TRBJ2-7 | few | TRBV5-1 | CASSLGLTGSLQVQFYEQYF | TGCGCCAGCAGCTTGGGGCTTACCGGCTCCCTTCAGGTCCAATTCTACGAGCAGTACTTC
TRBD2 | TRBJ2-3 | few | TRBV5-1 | CASSLFPAGTSGGPDTSTDTQYF | TGCGCCAGCAGCTTGTTCCCAGCTGGGACTAGCGGGGGGCCCGATACAAGCACAGATACGCAGTATTTT
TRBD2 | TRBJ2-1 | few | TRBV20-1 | CSAELAGGEDEQFF | TGCAGTGCTGAGCTAGCGGGGGGCGAAGATGAGCAGTTCTTC
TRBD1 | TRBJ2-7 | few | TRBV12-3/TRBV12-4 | CASSLRTGRLDEQYF | TGTGCCAGCAGTTTAAGGACAGGGCGGCTAGACGAGCAGTACTTC
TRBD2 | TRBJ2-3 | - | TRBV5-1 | CASLPTSGGMTDTQYF | TGCGCCAGCCTCCCGACTAGCGGGGGGATGACAGATACGCAGTATTTT
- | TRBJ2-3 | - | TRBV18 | CASSPPMSRTDTQYF | TGTGCCAGCTCACCACCCATGTCGCGCACAGATACGCAGTATTTT
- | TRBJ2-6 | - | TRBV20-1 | CSAGKQGHTSGANVLTF | TGCAGTGCTGGAAAACAGGGTCATACCTCTGGGGCCAACGTCCTGACTTTC
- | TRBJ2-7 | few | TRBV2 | CASRGDGVAYF | TGTGCCAGCAGGGGGGATGGGGTAGCGTACTTC
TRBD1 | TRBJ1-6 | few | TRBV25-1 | CASSDRQGYNSPLHF | TGTGCCAGCAGTGATCGACAGGGGTATAATTCACCCCTCCACTTT
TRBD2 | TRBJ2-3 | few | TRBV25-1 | CASSELGGFSTDTQYF | TGTGCCAGCAGTGAACTGGGGGGGTTTAGCACAGATACGCAGTATTTT
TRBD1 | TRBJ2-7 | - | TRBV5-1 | CASSFGVTGTGAYEQYF | TGCGCCAGCAGCTTCGGAGTTACCGGGACAGGGGCCTACGAGCAGTACTTC
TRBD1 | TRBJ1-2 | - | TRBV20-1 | CSASRTGQPFYGYTF | TGCAGTGCTAGTCGCACGGGACAGCCGTTCTATGGCTACACCTTC
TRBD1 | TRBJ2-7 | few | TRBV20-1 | CSALRQGYEQYF | TGCAGTGCCCTCAGACAGGGCTACGAGCAGTACTTC
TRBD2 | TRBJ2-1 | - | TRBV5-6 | CASSLVRTSGRKNNEQFF | TGTGCCAGCAGCTTGGTTAGGACTAGCGGGCGGAAAAACAATGAGCAGTTCTTC
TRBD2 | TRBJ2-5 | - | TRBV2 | CASSLGTSGGETQYF | TGTGCCAGCAGTCTTGGGACTAGCGGGGGAGAGACCCAGTACTTC
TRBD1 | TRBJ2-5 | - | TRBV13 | CASSPYRTGEETQYF | TGTGCCAGCAGCCCCTACCGGACAGGGGAAGAGACCCAGTACTTC
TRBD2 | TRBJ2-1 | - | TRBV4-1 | CASSPLSGGAGDEQFF | TGCGCCAGTAGCCCTCTCAGCGGGGGGGCCGGGGATGAGCAGTTCTTC